The sequence of this TCR beta chain was determined in a study of response to subunit inactivated influenza vaccine. From the RT-PCR reads, TCRdb called clonotypes with MiXCR, one entry per CDR3 protein. This table holds hundreds of thousands of distinct CDR3 sequences, 9% to 15% found once. The junction had 2 bases not matched to a gene; V was cut back by 4 bases and J by 2 bases. Germline loops: CDR1 MNHEY, CDR2 SVGEGT. The CDR3 is 15 amino acids. Many counts were recorded for this clonotype. The sequence derives from a man over 45 who received an inactivated influenza vaccine. J is TRBJ2-1 and V is TRBV6-2 or TRBV6-3; the match to TRBD2 covers 10 bases. The input for sequencing was non-naive T cells sorted from PBMCs, taken around 14 days before vaccination. The CDR3 loop reads CASSLAGGPYNEQFF. CDR3 nucleotide sequence: TGTGCCAGCAGTTTAGCGGGAGGCCCCTACAATGAGCAGTTCTTC.